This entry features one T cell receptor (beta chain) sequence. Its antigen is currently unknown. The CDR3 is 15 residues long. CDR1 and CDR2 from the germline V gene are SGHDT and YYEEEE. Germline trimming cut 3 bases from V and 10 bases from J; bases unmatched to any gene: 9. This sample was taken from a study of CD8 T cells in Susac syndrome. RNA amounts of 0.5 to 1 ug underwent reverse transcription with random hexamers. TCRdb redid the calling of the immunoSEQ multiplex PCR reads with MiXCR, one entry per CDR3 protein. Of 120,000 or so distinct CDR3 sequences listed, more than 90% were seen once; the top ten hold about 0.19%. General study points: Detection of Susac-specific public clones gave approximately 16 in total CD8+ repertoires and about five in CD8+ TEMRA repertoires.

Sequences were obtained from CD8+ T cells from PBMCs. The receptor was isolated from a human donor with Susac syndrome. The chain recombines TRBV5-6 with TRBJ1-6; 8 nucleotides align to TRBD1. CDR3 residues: CASSSDGQGRSPLHF. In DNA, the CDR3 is TGTGCCAGCAGCTCCGATGGACAGGGTCGATCACCCCTCCACTTT.